A single sample is the source of the 23 T cell receptor beta chains below, sequenced in a study of blood T cell repertoires in COVID-19. Profiled with immunoSEQ multiplex PCR; TCRdb holds only in-frame clones, not every one. The sample lists 300,000 to 350,000 clones, roughly 88% occurring once. Sequenced: PBMCs or T cells enriched from blood (not recorded which). The source is a man younger than 40 who had recovered from COVID-19.

The rearrangement links TRBV14 to TRBJ2-3; the D gene is possibly TRBD1 (5 bases). Germline V gene sequence: CDR1 SGHDN, CDR2 FVKESK. V was shortened by 0 bases and J by 5 bases, with 15 bases between the two germline ends. The CDR3 covers 16 residues. CDR3 in amino acids: CASSQEIAGPGDTQYF. CDR3 DNA sequence: TGTGCCAGCAGCCAAGAGATTGCAGGGCCCGGAGATACGCAGTATTTT.

The rearrangement uses TRBV9 and TRBJ2-1; 7 bases are a match to TRBD2. The germline gives CDR1 SGDLS, CDR2 YYNGEE. V shed 0 bases and J 4 bases; nucleotides not matched to a gene: 4. The CDR3 loop spans 15 amino acids. Here the CDR3 reads CASSVAGGVYNEQFF. The CDR3 DNA is TGTGCCAGCAGCGTAGCGGGGGGTGTATACAATGAGCAGTTCTTC.

The chain carries TRBV10-2 and TRBJ2-1, with TRBD2 matching over 8 bases. The trim removed 6 bases at V and 0 bases at J, leaving 7 bases unmatched. Germline V gives CDR1 WSHSY, CDR2 SAAADI. This CDR3 has 16 residues. CDR3 sequence (DNA): TGCGCCAGCAGCGTTATAGCGGGGAGCTCCTACAATGAGCAGTTCTTC. Translation: CASSVIAGSSYNEQFF.

This sequence joins TRBV19 and TRBJ2-7; 13 bases map to TRBD2. The CDR3 totals 16 residues. Germline CDR1 and CDR2: LNHDA and SQIVND (reference sequence). V lost 4 bases to trimming and J lost 3 bases; unmatched junction nucleotides: 6. The CDR3 sequence: CASSKRLAGGLYEQYF. DNA of the CDR3: TGTGCCAGTAGTAAGCGACTAGCGGGGGGCCTCTACGAGCAGTACTTC.

The gene calls are TRBV7-8 and TRBJ1-5; D remains unclear. The germline V and J ends were trimmed by 5 bases and 4 bases, with 15 bases remaining between them. The CDR3 contains 15 residues. Germline V gene data show CDR1 as SGHVS and CDR2 as FQNEAQ. The CDR3, as DNA: TGTGCCAGCAGCCCAATGAACGCGGGGAATCAGCCCCAGCATTTT. Protein product: CASSPMNAGNQPQHF.

This rearrangement joins TRBV28 to TRBJ1-4; 8 nucleotides agree with TRBD1. V lost 6 bases to trimming and J lost 10 bases; unmatched junction nucleotides: 28. Germline CDR1 and CDR2: MDHEN and SYDVKM. The CDR3 runs to 20 residues. The CDR3 DNA sequence: TGTGCCAGCAGCTACCCGGACAGGGAGAAGACGGATGGGGGGGCGGGAAAACTGTTTTTT. It codes for CASSYPDREKTDGGAGKLFF.

The chain links TRBV7-6 to TRBJ1-1, with TRBD1 identical over 11 bases. Unmatched junction bases numbered 6, after V lost 5 bases and J lost 1 base. This CDR3 is 16 amino acids long. Germline CDR1 reads SGHVS; CDR2 reads FNYEAQ. DNA of the CDR3: TGTGCCAGCAGCCCGCCGGGACAGGGGGGGAACACTGAAGCTTTCTTT. Its protein product is CASSPPGQGGNTEAFF.

V is TRBV27 and J is TRBJ1-2; 10 bases match TRBD1. The CDR3 consists of 14 residues. Germline CDR1 MNHEY, CDR2 SMNVEV (reference sequence). Trimming took 4 bases from V and 1 from J; bases not matched to a gene: 0. The CDR3: CASSWDRGNYGYTF. The CDR3 DNA sequence: TGTGCCAGCAGTTGGGACAGGGGTAACTATGGCTACACCTTC.

This chain links TRBV18 with TRBJ1-1, with a weak D call TRBD1 (5 bases). The CDR3 sequence is 14 residues long. Trimming shortened V by 2 bases and J by 3 bases, and 10 bases separated the two germline ends. Germline V gives CDR1 KGHSH, CDR2 LQKENI. CDR3: CASSPWGGDTEAFF. The CDR3 region has the DNA TGTGCCAGCTCACCATGGGGGGGGGACACTGAAGCTTTCTTT.

The rearrangement uses TRBV5-4 and TRBJ1-4, with 9 nucleotides matching TRBD1. Germline values: CDR1 SGHNT, CDR2 YYREEE (reference sequence). The CDR3 covers 12 residues. With V trimmed by 4 bases and J by 11 bases, 3 bases remained unmatched. CDR3 protein: CASSGGTGKLFF. The CDR3 nucleotides are TGTGCCAGCAGCGGCGGGACAGGGAAACTGTTTTTT.

This chain joins TRBV9 and TRBJ2-5; weak D call: TRBD1 (6 bases). The V gene's germline CDR1 is SGDLS and CDR2 YYNGEE. The length of the CDR3 is 16 residues. V was clipped by 4 bases and J by 4 bases, with 20 bases between them. This chain's CDR3 is CASSIEPPLRGETQYF. DNA for the CDR3: TGTGCCAGCAGCATCGAACCGCCTCTCAGGGGAGAGACCCAGTACTTC.

The chain joins TRBV29-1 to TRBJ2-3; the D is unclear. The CDR3 runs to 16 residues. From germline, CDR1 is SQVTM and CDR2 ANQGSEA. Trimming took 0 bases from V and 0 from J, leaving 13 bases between them. This CDR3 is CSVEDVQASSTDTQYF. CDR3 nucleotide sequence: TGCAGCGTTGAAGATGTCCAGGCTTCTAGCACAGATACGCAGTATTTT.

The genes are TRBV5-1 and TRBJ1-2; 9 bases line up with TRBD1. There are 15 residues in the CDR3. Germline lookup yields CDR1 SGHRS and CDR2 YFSETQ. V gave up 4 bases and J gave up 6 bases; unmatched junction bases: 10. CDR3 bases: TGCGCCAGCAGCGACCCGGGACAGGGAGTTCATGGCTACACCTTC. This encodes CASSDPGQGVHGYTF. Supplemented by reference TRBV5-1 and TRBJ1-2, the full variable domain reads KAGVTQTPRYLIKTRGQQVTLSCSPISGHRSVSWYQQTPGQGLQFLFEYFSETQRNKGNFPGRFSGRQFSNSRSEMNVSTLELGDSALYLCASSDPGQGVHGYTFGSGTRLTVV.

The chain is built from TRBV9 and TRBJ2-7, with a tentative D call TRBD2 (5 bases). V lost 0 bases, J lost 2 bases, and 12 bases lay in between. There are 15 residues in the CDR3. Germline V gives CDR1 SGDLS, CDR2 YYNGEE. CDR3 protein: CASSVGWGATYEQYF. CDR3 DNA sequence: TGTGCCAGCAGCGTAGGGTGGGGAGCAACCTACGAGCAGTACTTC.

The chain combines TRBV7-2 with TRBJ2-1, with TRBD2 matching over 14 bases. The CDR3 is 15 amino acids. Trimming removed 5 bases from V and 9 bases from J; junction bases left unmatched: 6. Germline V gives CDR1 SGHTA, CDR2 FQGNSA. CDR3 bases: TGTGCCAGCAGCAACTCGGGACTAGCGGGGGTTGAGCAGTTCTTC. Its translation is CASSNSGLAGVEQFF.

The chain has TRBV7-8 and TRBJ2-7, with 9 positions matching TRBD1. Germline values: CDR1 SGHVS, CDR2 FQNEAQ. This CDR3 comprises 15 residues. V lost 8 bases, J lost 3 bases, and 11 bases stayed unmatched. The CDR3 DNA reads as TGTGCCAGCTCCCAAGAACAGGGGGCCCTCTACGAGCAGTACTTC. Amino acids: CASSQEQGALYEQYF.

This rearrangement joins TRBV5-8 to TRBJ2-1; D is perhaps TRBD1 (6 bases). Deletions cut 2 bases from V and 10 bases from J, with 13 bases between. Germline V gene lookup returns CDR1 SGHTS and CDR2 YDEGEE. The CDR3 contains 13 residues. CDR3 protein: CASSFGPGTEQFF. CDR3 coding DNA: TGTGCCAGCAGCTTTGGCCCCGGGACAGAGCAGTTCTTC. The variable domain in full, with the rest retrieved from reference TRBV5-8 and TRBJ2-1, is EAGVTQSPTHLIKTRGQQATLRCSPISGHTSVYWYQQALGLGLQFLLWYDEGEERNRGNFPPRFSGRQFPNYSSELNVNALELEDSALYLCASSFGPGTEQFFGPGTRLTVL.

The chain employs TRBV10-2 and TRBJ2-1, with 13 bases aligning to TRBD2. V lost 6 bases, J lost 4 bases, and 6 bases stayed unmatched. This CDR3 has 16 residues. Germline lookup yields CDR1 WSHSY and CDR2 SAAADI. The CDR3 nucleotides read TGCGCCAGCAGGAGGACTAGCGGGGGCCAATACAATGAGCAGTTCTTC. The encoded protein is CASRRTSGGQYNEQFF.

The chain joins TRBV4-1 to TRBJ2-3; D is perhaps TRBD2 (6 bases). The CDR3 is made up of 15 amino acids. Per germline, CDR1 MGHRA and CDR2 YSYEKL. V gave up 3 bases and J gave up 3 bases, with 13 bases separating them. CDR3 sequence: CASSQLGGRTDTQYF. The CDR3 coding sequence is TGCGCCAGCAGCCAGTTGGGGGGTCGGACAGATACGCAGTATTTT.

The chain links TRBV29-1 to TRBJ2-2; 9 positions match TRBD1. The CDR3 contains 15 residues. After removal of 3 bases from V and 4 bases from J, the junction contained 6 bases not matched to a gene. Germline CDR1 reads SQVTM; CDR2 reads ANQGSEA. In DNA, the CDR3 is TGCAGCGTTGATAAGGGGACAGGGACCACCGGGGAGCTGTTTTTT. As protein: CSVDKGTGTTGELFF.

A single count supports this clone. This chain connects TRBV11-2 to TRBJ2-3, with 12 bases aligning to TRBD2. With 3 bases clipped from V and 3 bases from J, the junction kept 10 bases outside the gene matches. This CDR3 region has 18 residues. Germline assignment: CDR1 SGHAT and CDR2 FQNNGV. The CDR3 region is CASSFASSGGAGTDTQYF. In DNA form, the CDR3 reads TGTGCCAGCAGCTTCGCATCTAGCGGGGGGGCTGGGACAGATACGCAGTATTTT.

Here the CDR3 reads CASSPSAGNTIYF. The CDR3 nucleotides are TGCGCCAGCAGCCCGAGTGCCGGAAACACCATATATTTT. The chain employs TRBV5-1 and TRBJ1-3; D not resolved. This CDR3 is built from 13 residues. Germline V gives CDR1 SGHRS, CDR2 YFSETQ. V lost 4 bases and J 4 bases, leaving 9 bases between the germline ends.

The chain joins TRBV11-2 to TRBJ2-3, with 7 bases identical to TRBD2. J was trimmed by 1 base and V by 5 bases; bases with no gene match: 3. CDR1 and CDR2 from the germline V gene are SGHAT and FQNNGV. This CDR3 is 14 amino acids long. The CDR3: CASSPSGGTDTQYF. The CDR3 DNA sequence: TGTGCCAGCAGCCCAAGCGGGGGCACAGATACGCAGTATTTT.